The TCR beta chain described here comes from a study of T cells after yellow fever vaccination. TCRdb re-analysed the 5' RACE reads in MiXCR, keeping a single row per CDR3 protein. This sample has 200,000 to 300,000 distinct CDR3 sequences, with approximately 3.6% found just once. This clonotype showed up many times. Its antigen is not identified. The ends were cut back, 4 bases at V and 5 bases at J, with 21 bases in the middle. Germline CDR1 SGHDT, CDR2 YYEEEE. This CDR3 is built from 16 residues. Findings and limits, study-wide: It was a weaker secondary response, yet one that peaked faster, at day 5 versus 15. Once the booster was given, most primary-vaccination clones reappeared, at 95% to 98% for CD4 and more than 85% for CD8.

Sample: PBMCs, taken 15 days after the yellow fever booster vaccination. This receptor was obtained from a man in his late teens or twenties who received the YFV17D yellow fever vaccine. The rearrangement links TRBV5-6 to TRBJ2-5; D call uncertain. CDR3 DNA sequence: TGTGCCAGCAGCAGAGTCTCCACCCCGGGTAGGGAGACCCAGTACTTC. It encodes CASSRVSTPGRETQYF.